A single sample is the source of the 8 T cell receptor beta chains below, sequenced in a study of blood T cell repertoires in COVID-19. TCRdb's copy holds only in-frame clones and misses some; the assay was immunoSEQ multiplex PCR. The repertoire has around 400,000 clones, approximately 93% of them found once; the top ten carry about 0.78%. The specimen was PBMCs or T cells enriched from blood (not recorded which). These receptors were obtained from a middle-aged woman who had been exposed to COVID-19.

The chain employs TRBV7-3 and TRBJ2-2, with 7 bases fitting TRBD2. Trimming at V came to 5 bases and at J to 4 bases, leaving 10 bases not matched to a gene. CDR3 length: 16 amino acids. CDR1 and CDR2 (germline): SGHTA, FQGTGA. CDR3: CASSPRTGGGTGELFF. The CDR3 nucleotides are TGTGCCAGCAGCCCCCGCACGGGGGGTGGCACCGGGGAGCTGTTTTTT.

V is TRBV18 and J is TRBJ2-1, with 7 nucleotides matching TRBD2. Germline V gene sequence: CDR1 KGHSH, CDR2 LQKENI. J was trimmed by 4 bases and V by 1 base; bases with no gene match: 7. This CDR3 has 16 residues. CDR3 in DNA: TGTGCCAGCTCACCACAATTGTCTAGCGGATACAATGAGCAGTTCTTC. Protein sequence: CASSPQLSSGYNEQFF.

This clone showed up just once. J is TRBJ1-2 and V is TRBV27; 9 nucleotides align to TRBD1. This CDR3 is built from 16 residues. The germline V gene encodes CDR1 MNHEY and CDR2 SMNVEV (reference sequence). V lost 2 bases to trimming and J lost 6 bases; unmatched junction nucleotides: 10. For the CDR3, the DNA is TGTGCCAGCAGTTTACGACCGGGACAGGGTGCGAATGGCTACACCTTC. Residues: CASSLRPGQGANGYTF.

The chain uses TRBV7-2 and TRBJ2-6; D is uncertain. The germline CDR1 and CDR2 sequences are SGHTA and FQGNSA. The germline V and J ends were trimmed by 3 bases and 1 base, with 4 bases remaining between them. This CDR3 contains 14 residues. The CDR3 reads CASSFPSGANVLTF. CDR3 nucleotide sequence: TGTGCCAGCAGCTTTCCGTCTGGGGCCAACGTCCTGACTTTC. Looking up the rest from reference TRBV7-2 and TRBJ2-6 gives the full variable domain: GAGVSQSPSNKVTEKGKDVELRCDPISGHTALYWYRQSLGQGLEFLIYFQGNSAPDKSGLPSDRFSAERTGGSVSTLTIQRTQQEDSAVYLCASSFPSGANVLTFGAGSRLTVL.

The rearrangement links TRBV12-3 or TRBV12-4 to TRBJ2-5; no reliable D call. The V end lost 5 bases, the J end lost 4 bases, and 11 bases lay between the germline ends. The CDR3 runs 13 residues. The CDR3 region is CASSPRRGETQYF. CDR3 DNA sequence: TGTGCCAGCAGTCCCCGTAGAGGAGAGACCCAGTACTTC.

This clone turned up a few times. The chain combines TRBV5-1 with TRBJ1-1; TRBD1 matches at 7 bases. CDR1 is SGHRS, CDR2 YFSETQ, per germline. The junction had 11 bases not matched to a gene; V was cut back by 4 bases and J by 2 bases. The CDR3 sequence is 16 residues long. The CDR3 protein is CASSPSQGGSNTEAFF. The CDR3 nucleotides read TGCGCCAGCAGCCCCTCCCAGGGGGGTAGCAACACTGAAGCTTTCTTT.

CDR3 nucleotides: TGCAGCGTTGTTGATCGGGGTTCACCCCTCCACTTT. Amino acid sequence: CSVVDRGSPLHF. This rearrangement joins TRBV29-1 to TRBJ1-6, with D uncertain. Germline V gives CDR1 SQVTM, CDR2 ANQGSEA. The CDR3 spans 12 residues. Between the trimmed V and J ends, which lost 4 bases and 9 bases, there was a span of 10 bases.

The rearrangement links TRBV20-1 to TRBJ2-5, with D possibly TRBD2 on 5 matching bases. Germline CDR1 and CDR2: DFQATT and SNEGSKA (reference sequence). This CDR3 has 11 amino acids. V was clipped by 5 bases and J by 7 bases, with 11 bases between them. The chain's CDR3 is CSAPDYGTQYF. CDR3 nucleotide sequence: TGCAGTGCTCCCGACTACGGGACCCAGTACTTC.